Shown below are 3 T cell receptor beta chains from a single sample sequenced in a study of blood T cell repertoires in COVID-19. Sequencing used immunoSEQ multiplex PCR; TCRdb keeps in-frame clones, though not all of them. The sample records around 81,000 clones, roughly four fifths being singletons. Sequencing used peripheral blood. These receptors were collected from a human donor in a cohort sampled during active COVID-19.

This rearrangement joins TRBV4-2 to TRBJ2-7; 7 nucleotides match TRBD1. Trimming cost V 4 bases and J 3 bases; bases outside gene matches: 3. The germline V gene encodes CDR1 LGHNA and CDR2 YNFKEQ. The CDR3 extends over 13 amino acids. DNA for the CDR3: TGTGCCAGCAGCCCCGGGACAGACTACGAGCAGTACTTC. As protein: CASSPGTDYEQYF.

V is TRBV5-1 and J is TRBJ2-5; 14 bases align to TRBD2. There are 15 residues in the CDR3. V lost 6 bases and J lost 6; bases outside the gene matches: 7. Germline V gives CDR1 SGHRS, CDR2 YFSETQ. Here the CDR3 reads CASTPGTSGGKTQYF. The CDR3 DNA follows: TGCGCCAGCACCCCCGGGACTAGCGGGGGAAAGACCCAGTACTTC.

In its sample, this clone was seen once. J is TRBJ1-2 and V is TRBV5-1, with 7 bases identical to TRBD1. J was trimmed by 7 bases and V by 2 bases; bases with no gene match: 8. The length of the CDR3 is 14 residues. Germline CDR1 and CDR2: SGHRS and YFSETQ. CDR3 region: CASSFTGDPIGYTF. DNA of the CDR3: TGCGCCAGCAGCTTTACAGGGGACCCCATTGGCTACACCTTC.